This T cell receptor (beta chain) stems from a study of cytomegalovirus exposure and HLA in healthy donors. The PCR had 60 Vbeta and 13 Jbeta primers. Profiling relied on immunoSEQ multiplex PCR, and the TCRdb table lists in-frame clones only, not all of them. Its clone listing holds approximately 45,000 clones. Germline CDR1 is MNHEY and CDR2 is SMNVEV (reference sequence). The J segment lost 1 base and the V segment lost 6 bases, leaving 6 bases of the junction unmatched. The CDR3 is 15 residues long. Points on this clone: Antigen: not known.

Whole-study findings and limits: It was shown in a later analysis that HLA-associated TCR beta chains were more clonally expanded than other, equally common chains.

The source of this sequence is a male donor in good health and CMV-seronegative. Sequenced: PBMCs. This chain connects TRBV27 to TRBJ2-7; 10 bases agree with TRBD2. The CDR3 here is CASRAGLAPSYEQYF. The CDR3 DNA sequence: TGTGCCAGCAGAGCGGGACTAGCGCCTTCCTACGAGCAGTACTTC.